Below are 27 T cell receptor beta chains sequenced from a single sample in a study of a mutant IDH1 vaccine in newly diagnosed glioma. Here immunoSEQ multiplex PCR was the method, and the copy in TCRdb shows in-frame clones only, minus some. The sample includes 30,000 to 40,000 clones, around 90% seen only once; the top ten take under 2.5%. Time point specified: week 47, end of study. It was 300 ug of mutant IDH1 20-mer peptide that made up each vaccine dose, given with topical imiquimod. No antigen has been identified for these receptors. This specimen consisted of PBMCs, obtained from a glioma patient whose treatment included an IDH1 peptide vaccine. Receptors originate from a man aged 40-55 years with glioma.

This chain uses TRBV19 with TRBJ1-1, with D uncertain. V gave up 5 bases and J gave up 5 bases, with 15 bases separating them. The CDR3 runs 14 residues. Germline-derived CDR1 and CDR2 are LNHDA and SQIVND (reference sequence). The CDR3, as DNA: TGTGCCAGTAGTGGAGGAGCAGGAGGTACTGAAGCTTTCTTT. Amino acids: CASSGGAGGTEAFF.

The rearrangement links TRBV5-5 to TRBJ2-1; D gene unclear. Germline lookup yields CDR1 SGHKS and CDR2 YYEKEE (reference sequence). The V gene lost 4 bases and the J gene lost 0 bases, with 11 bases spanning the gap. CDR3 length: 15 residues. The CDR3 is CASSHGRSSYNEQFF. In DNA, the CDR3 is TGTGCCAGCAGCCACGGACGGAGCTCCTACAATGAGCAGTTCTTC.

This rearrangement joins TRBV29-1 to TRBJ1-1; D is perhaps TRBD1 (5 bases). In germline, CDR1 is SQVTM, CDR2 ANQGSEA. The CDR3 spans 14 residues. Trimming pared 4 bases from V and 0 bases from J, leaving 12 bases between. CDR3 loop: CSVGRVLMNTEAFF. Here the CDR3 DNA reads TGCAGCGTTGGCAGGGTACTCATGAACACTGAAGCTTTCTTT.

This clone was seen just once. The chain employs TRBV7-2 and TRBJ2-7; 9 bases fit TRBD2. Germline-derived CDR1 and CDR2 are SGHTA and FQGNSA. V lost 5 bases and J lost 2; bases outside the gene matches: 4. CDR3 length: 14 residues. The CDR3 loop reads CASSPRTSAYEQYF. CDR3 DNA: TGTGCCAGCAGCCCGCGGACTAGCGCCTACGAGCAGTACTTC.

The chain employs TRBV19 and TRBJ1-3; tentatively, D is TRBD1 (5 bases). CDR1 LNHDA and CDR2 SQIVND come from the germline V gene (reference sequence). The CDR3 covers 16 residues. The ends were cut back, 3 bases at V and 7 bases at J, with 19 bases in the middle. The CDR3 loop is CASSINIGRGRNTIYF. CDR3 nucleotide sequence: TGTGCCAGTAGTATTAATATCGGAAGGGGACGGAACACCATATATTTT. Filled out from reference TRBV19 and TRBJ1-3, the complete variable domain reads DGGITQSPKYLFRKEGQNVTLSCEQNLNHDAMYWYRQDPGQGLRLIYYSQIVNDFQKGDIAEGYSVSREKKESFPLTVTSAQKNPTAFYLCASSINIGRGRNTIYFGEGSWLTVV.

This chain connects TRBV6-1 to TRBJ2-5; 9 nucleotides match TRBD2. Germline values: CDR1 MNHNS, CDR2 SASEGT. The trim removed 7 bases at V and 3 bases at J, leaving 6 bases unmatched. CDR3 size: 14 residues. CDR3 residues: CASNEAGGKETQYF. Written as DNA, the CDR3 is TGTGCCAGCAACGAGGCGGGGGGGAAAGAGACCCAGTACTTC.

The gene calls are TRBV11-2 and TRBJ2-1, with a weak D call TRBD2 (5 bases). The germline gives CDR1 SGHAT, CDR2 FQNNGV. Trimming cost V 1 base and J 7 bases, with 14 bases left between them. The CDR3 is made up of 15 amino acids. CDR3 protein: CASSLGFRTRNEQFF. CDR3 coding DNA: TGTGCCAGCAGCTTAGGTTTTCGGACTCGTAATGAGCAGTTCTTC.

The V call is TRBV6-6, the J call TRBJ2-1; weak D call: TRBD2 (5 bases). Trimming removed 5 bases from V and 3 bases from J, with 14 bases in between. This CDR3 spans 15 amino acids. The V gene's germline CDR1 is MNHNY and CDR2 SVGAGI (reference sequence). CDR3 nucleotides: TGTGCCAGCAGTGCCGCCTGGACTGACTACAATGAGCAGTTCTTC. Protein product: CASSAAWTDYNEQFF.

This chain joins TRBV6-5 and TRBJ2-5; D possibly matches TRBD1 or TRBD2 (7 bases each). This CDR3 is 16 amino acids long. The V gene lost 4 bases and the J gene lost 1 base, with 16 bases spanning the gap. Germline CDR1 MNHEY, CDR2 SVGAGI. In DNA form, the CDR3 reads TGTGCCAGCAGTTTCAGGGGGAGGGGCCCCCAAGAGACCCAGTACTTC. It encodes CASSFRGRGPQETQYF.

This chain joins TRBV20-1 and TRBJ2-3; TRBD1 aligns across 7 bases. CDR3 length: 10 amino acids. The V gene's germline CDR1 is DFQATT and CDR2 SNEGSKA (reference sequence). Trimming at V came to 7 bases and at J to 9 bases, leaving 4 bases not matched to a gene. CDR3 coding DNA: TGCAGTGTGGTCAGGGGGACGCAGTATTTT. Amino acid sequence: CSVVRGTQYF.

The V gene is TRBV5-5, the J gene TRBJ1-2, with D perhaps matching TRBD1 (6 bases). Germline loops: CDR1 SGHKS, CDR2 YYEKEE (reference sequence). The CDR3 contains 18 residues. V gave up 2 bases and J gave up 2 bases, with 22 bases separating them. The CDR3 spells CASSLAGAGGSLNYGYTF. As DNA, the CDR3 is TGTGCCAGCAGCTTAGCAGGGGCCGGAGGGTCACTCAACTATGGCTACACCTTC.

The chain employs TRBV14 and TRBJ2-2; a possible D gene is TRBD1 (5 bases). Per the germline V gene, CDR1 is SGHDN and CDR2 is FVKESK. V was trimmed by 1 base and J by 7 bases, leaving 13 bases between them. The CDR3 length is 15 residues. The CDR3 is CASSQALGDSGELFF. Written as DNA, the CDR3 is TGTGCCAGCAGCCAAGCTCTAGGGGATAGCGGGGAGCTGTTTTTT.

The chain combines TRBV19 with TRBJ2-7, with 8 positions matching TRBD2. V was clipped by 5 bases and J by 2 bases; unmatched bases: 5. The CDR3 has 14 amino acids. Germline V CDR1 and CDR2: LNHDA, SQIVND (reference sequence). CDR3 nucleotides: TGTGCCAGTAGTGTCCGGGGGGGGACCTACGAGCAGTACTTC. Translated, it gives CASSVRGGTYEQYF.

The chain joins TRBV2 to TRBJ2-7; possibly TRBD1 or TRBD2 for D (9 bases each). CDR3 length equals 14 residues. Trimming shortened V by 6 bases and J by 6 bases, and 18 bases separated the two germline ends. Germline V gene data show CDR1 as SNHLY and CDR2 as FYNNEI. The CDR3 protein is CASRYRGREGEQYV. CDR3 coding DNA: TGTGCCAGCAGGTACAGGGGGCGGGAGGGCGAGCAGTACGTC.

The V call is TRBV6-6, the J call TRBJ2-5; D is unclear. V was pared by 4 bases and J by 4 bases, with 7 bases between. The CDR3 covers 12 residues. CDR1 MNHNY and CDR2 SVGAGI come from the germline V gene (reference sequence). CDR3 nucleotides: TGTGCCAGCAGTTGGACGGCAGAGACCCAGTACTTC. This translates into CASSWTAETQYF.

CDR3 protein: CSVELQPYTEAFF. CDR3 coding DNA: TGCAGCGTTGAACTCCAACCATACACTGAAGCTTTCTTT. This chain joins TRBV29-1 and TRBJ1-1; no reliable D call. CDR3 length: 13 residues. The V end was cut by 2 bases, the J end by 3 bases, with 10 bases between. CDR1 is SQVTM, CDR2 ANQGSEA, per germline.

This chain links TRBV5-4 with TRBJ2-1; TRBD2 matches at 9 bases. CDR3 size: 16 residues. CDR1 and CDR2 (germline): SGHNT, YYREEE (reference sequence). Losses at the gene ends were 3 bases for V and 1 base for J; bases not matched to a gene: 5. CDR3: CASSSEAGGSYNEQFF. The CDR3 bases are TGTGCCAGCAGCTCCGAGGCGGGAGGGTCCTACAATGAGCAGTTCTTC.

The chain recombines TRBV14 with TRBJ1-1; perhaps TRBD1 as D (5 bases). The CDR3 is 13 residues long. Trimming cost V 6 bases and J 1 base, with 9 bases left between them. The germline V gene encodes CDR1 SGHDN and CDR2 FVKESK. CDR3 residues: CASSWDRNTEAFF. In DNA, the CDR3 is TGTGCCAGCAGTTGGGACCGGAACACTGAAGCTTTCTTT.

The genes are TRBV7-2 and TRBJ1-3; tentatively, D is TRBD1 (5 bases). This CDR3 comprises 15 residues. The germline V gene has CDR1 SGHTA and CDR2 FQGNSA. The ends were cut back, 5 bases at V and 0 bases at J, with 11 bases in the middle. CDR3 nucleotides: TGTGCCAGCAGCCCGGGACGGTTCTCTGGAAACACCATATATTTT. It is translated as CASSPGRFSGNTIYF.

This chain connects TRBV15 to TRBJ2-2; tentatively, D is TRBD1 (7 bases). This CDR3 contains 18 residues. Germline-derived CDR1 and CDR2 are LNHNV and YYDKDF (reference sequence). Trimming removed 0 bases from V and 2 bases from J, with 16 bases in between. The CDR3 DNA reads as TGTGCCACCAGCAGAGATCTGGGGCAGGGGGGTAACACCGGGGAGCTGTTTTTT. The encoded protein is CATSRDLGQGGNTGELFF.

This clone has more than one count but fewer than ten. V is TRBV19 and J is TRBJ1-5; D is unclear. The CDR3 has 15 amino acids. CDR1 LNHDA and CDR2 SQIVND come from the germline V gene (reference sequence). Trimming pared 8 bases from V and 2 bases from J, leaving 16 bases between. The CDR3 DNA reads as TGTGCCAGTCTCCGGAATATAGGTGGCAATCAGCCCCAGCATTTT. Encoded protein: CASLRNIGGNQPQHF.

The chain employs TRBV15 and TRBJ1-4; 8 nucleotides match TRBD1. The CDR3 extends over 16 amino acids. In germline, CDR1 is LNHNV, CDR2 YYDKDF (reference sequence). Unmatched junction bases numbered 9, after V lost 1 base and J lost 8 bases. The CDR3: CATSRARVDRGEKLFF. The CDR3 nucleotides read TGTGCCACCAGCAGAGCCCGAGTTGACAGGGGCGAAAAACTGTTTTTT.

This chain uses TRBV5-5 with TRBJ2-2, with TRBD2 identical over 7 bases. Germline values: CDR1 SGHKS, CDR2 YYEKEE (reference sequence). J gave up 3 bases and V 2 bases, and 10 bases lay outside the gene matches. The CDR3 has 17 residues. CDR3 sequence: CASSLRPGGLDTGELFF. CDR3 DNA sequence: TGTGCCAGCAGCTTACGGCCCGGGGGGTTAGACACCGGGGAGCTGTTTTTT.

This clone has only one observation. The chain employs TRBV30 and TRBJ2-7; the match to TRBD2 covers 14 bases. The junction had 7 bases not matched to a gene; V was cut back by 1 base and J by 5 bases. This CDR3 region has 16 residues. The germline V gene encodes CDR1 GTSNPN and CDR2 SVGIG (reference sequence). This CDR3 is CAWSGGLAGARDEQYF. The CDR3 DNA reads TGTGCCTGGAGTGGGGGACTAGCGGGAGCCCGGGACGAGCAGTACTTC.

The rearrangement uses TRBV11-2 and TRBJ1-4; tentative D call: TRBD1 (5 bases). Germline assignment: CDR1 SGHAT and CDR2 FQNNGV. There are 15 residues in the CDR3. V lost 3 bases and J 8 bases, leaving 16 bases between the germline ends. The CDR3 nucleotides read TGTGCCAGCAGCTTCTCCACCGGGACCTTAGAAAAACTGTTTTTT. Its protein product is CASSFSTGTLEKLFF.

This chain links TRBV15 with TRBJ2-5; D uncertain. This CDR3 contains 13 residues. V was pared by 2 bases and J by 6 bases, with 10 bases between. The germline CDR1 and CDR2 sequences are LNHNV and YYDKDF (reference sequence). CDR3 nucleotide sequence: TGTGCCACCAGCAGACCCCCCGGAAAGACCCAGTACTTC. Amino acid sequence: CATSRPPGKTQYF.

The chain employs TRBV28 and TRBJ2-7; no firm D call. This CDR3 is 11 amino acids long. From germline, CDR1 is MDHEN and CDR2 SYDVKM. Trimming cost V 4 bases and J 3 bases, with 4 bases left between them. The DNA of the CDR3 is TGTGCCAGCAGTTCCCACTACGAGCAGTACGTC. It specifies CASSSHYEQYV.